This paragraph reports one T cell receptor beta chain. Its antigen is still unknown. No qualities accompany the bases; no much larger clone lies one base away. The data originate from a study of identical twins (dated by TCRdb to between 2015 and 2016). Context from the whole study: The study deep-sequenced TCR alpha and beta repertoires from monozygotic twins, unrelated adults of various ages and cord blood to test whether fetal clonotypes persist. To rule out contamination, replicate twin experiments were performed at different times with different library preparation protocols.

All donors were healthy Caucasians. The twin cohort comprised three pairs of female monozygotic twins, all aged about 18 to 29 years. RNA for TCR libraries was isolated from peripheral blood mononuclear cells. Library construction relied on 5' RACE. Sequenced using an Illumina HiSeq 2000. A universal primer binding site was added through template switching, and the final cDNA carried a unique molecular identifier so that TCR cDNA molecules could be counted accurately. Specific primers in the conserved constant-segment region were used to synthesize first-strand cDNA for the TCR alpha and beta chains. To control for contamination, every cDNA library was double barcoded, receiving both a SMART-Mk sample barcode and Illumina barcodes. TruSeq adapter sequences, together with Illumina sample barcodes, were added in two successive PCR steps. The Illumina HiSeq platform was used with custom primers to sequence TCR alpha and beta cDNA libraries. In the paper's pipeline: Raw reads were processed with MiGEC to extract unique molecular identifiers, and MiXCR was used to determine CDR3 positions. Recombination models were inferred per individual with the repgenHMM and IGoR tools using an EM algorithm. Shared clonotype analysis was performed with the tcR package in R, normalizing sharing by the product of cloneset sizes. Out-of-frame nonproductive sequences were analyzed to study raw recombination free of thymic and clonal selection effects. The public reads were quality trimmed at Q25 with fastp and then assembled into clones with MiXCR by TCRdb, keeping productive beta chains. When rows share a CDR3 protein, they turn into one entry using the most common DNA and genes. TCRdb, not the original authors, processed these V and J calls. This sample has some 730,000 distinct CDR3 sequences in its table, and roughly 18% of those were observed once. The ten top clones hold roughly 13% of the sample.

The germline V gene specifies SQVTM as CDR1 and ANQGSEA as CDR2. Taken from cysteine to phenylalanine, the CDR3 has 16 residues. The CDR3 DNA has 48 bases and is translated from base 1. Overall study results and their limits: Compared with coincidental sharing between unrelated individuals, out-of-frame TCR alpha sequences shared between twins had an excess of sequences with low generation probability. In monozygotic twins, recombination models systematically underestimated out-of-frame TCR alpha sharing, but the models matched the sharing seen between unrelated individuals. Zero-insertion analyses could be partly confounded by invariant T cells such as MAIT and iNKT, although diverse VJ usage argued against such confounding for most clonotypes. Abundant cord blood beta clonotypes carried fewer insertions; young adult naive repertoires showed a weaker similar trend, while memory repertoires showed none. Conclusions relied on cross-sectional statistical analysis, since the same donors could not be followed over many years. In beta out-of-frame sequences, excess twin sharing was weaker, because having fewer shared sequences lowered the signal-to-noise ratio.

These same data were also listed under a study on T cells expressing NK-cell markers. The second paper further reports: In sorted CD3+CD56+NKG2C+, CD3+CD56+NKG2C- and CD3+CD56-NKG2C+ T-cell subsets from 7 to 9 donors, TCR beta-chain repertoires were profiled. Of the eight sequenced donors, seven were found to be HCMV-seropositive and one was found to be HCMV-seronegative. To restrict sorting to alphabetaTCR-expressing T cells, an anti-gammadeltaTCR antibody was added in several experiments. In a handful of donors, the dominant CD3+CD56+NKG2C+ clonotypes were among the top 10 CD8+ clonotypes and accounted for about 1.0-7.5% of CD8+ T cells. Those dominant clonotypes were again the most abundant among CD3+CD56-NKG2C+ cells in several donors, at 28.3-60.1%. It remained unclear whether the expanded NKG2C-expressing T cell clones were specific for HCMV antigens. The eight sequenced donors were randomly selected healthy volunteers, three men and five women. HCMV serostatus was determined by detecting HCMV-specific IgG in serum with a commercial ELISA kit. For about six donors, bulk peripheral blood T-cell repertoires were additionally sequenced from unsorted PBMC. MIGEC was used to demultiplex reads and group the reads by UMI, and MiTCR was used to assemble and quantify clonotypes. To remove erroneous sequences, TCR cDNA sequences were retained only when supported by two or more reads. The tcR package was used for downstream repertoire analysis, with clonotypes matched between fractions based on CDR3 nucleotide sequence plus V segment. VDJmatch was used to annotate antigen specificity against VDJdb, with one amino acid substitution allowed in CDR3.

This sequence uses TRBV29-1 and TRBJ2-2; a stretch of 11 junction bases matches TRBD2. The sample was PBMCs. This clonotype was sampled from a woman between 18 and 29 years old in good health. The CDR3 corresponds to CSASTSGSRNTGELFF. The nucleotide sequence is TGCAGTGCATCCACTAGCGGGAGTAGGAACACCGGGGAGCTGTTTTTT.